The 32 T cell receptor beta chains below all came from one sample that was sequenced in a study of graft-versus-host responses after intestinal transplantation (dated by TCRdb to the early 2020s). The library was built by means of the immunoSEQ multiplex PCR assay. TCRdb took this table from immuneACCESS and kept in-frame rearrangements with V and J called. Such tables lack part of the clones; where checked against another copy, unresolved V genes explain under half of the gap, and the rest is unexplained. This sample is represented by 86,000 or so clones; around nine tenths of them were singletons. In total, the top ten clones hold roughly 6% of the sample. These receptors are not linked to any known antigen. According to the study, the label for this sample's time point signals: cells obtained before transplantation from donor or recipient. The sequencing used unstimulated CD8+ T cells sorted from spleen or lymph node cells, collected before intestinal transplant. Receptors originate from a human donor who received an intestinal transplant.

V and J are TRBV28 and TRBJ1-4; 9 nucleotides agree with TRBD1. V lost 8 bases, J lost 0 bases, and 10 bases stayed unmatched. Per the germline V gene, CDR1 is MDHEN and CDR2 is SYDVKM. The CDR3 is 17 amino acids. CDR3 region: CASFGTGPVSTNEKLFF. The CDR3 bases are TGTGCCAGCTTTGGGACAGGGCCAGTATCAACTAATGAAAAACTGTTTTTT.

The genes are TRBV19 and TRBJ1-5, with a possible D match to TRBD1 (5 bases). This CDR3 has 14 residues. Deletions cut 5 bases from V and 2 bases from J, with 10 bases between. The germline CDR1 and CDR2 sequences are LNHDA and SQIVND (reference sequence). In nucleotides, the CDR3 is TGTGCCAGTAGTTTGGGGGAGCGCAATCAGCCCCAGCATTTT. This sequence encodes CASSLGERNQPQHF.

This chain uses TRBV7-3 with TRBJ2-1; D gene uncertain. The germline CDR1 and CDR2 sequences are SGHTA and FQGTGA. CDR3 length: 13 amino acids. Trimming took 1 base from V and 8 from J, leaving 9 bases between them. This CDR3 is CASSLIGGYEQFF. The CDR3, as DNA: TGTGCCAGCAGCTTAATCGGCGGCTATGAGCAGTTCTTC.

J is TRBJ2-1 and V is TRBV13, with D possibly TRBD1 on 6 matching bases. CDR1 is PRHDT and CDR2 is FYEKMQ in the germline V gene (reference sequence). The CDR3 is 14 amino acids. The V gene lost 5 bases and the J gene lost 1 base, with 9 bases spanning the gap. The CDR3 nucleotides read TGTGCCAGCAGCCACGACAGGTCCTACAATGAGCAGTTCTTC. Its protein is CASSHDRSYNEQFF.

The chain recombines TRBV14 with TRBJ2-7; 8 bases fit TRBD2. CDR1 is SGHDN, CDR2 FVKESK, per germline. This CDR3 is built from 15 residues. V dropped 1 base and J dropped 7; count of bases not matched to a gene: 9. DNA of the CDR3: TGTGCCAGCAGCCAAGGACTAGCGAAAAAAGAAGAGCAGTACTTC. Translated, it gives CASSQGLAKKEEQYF.

This chain joins TRBV7-6 and TRBJ2-7; 8 bases are a match to TRBD2. Germline V gene data show CDR1 as SGHVS and CDR2 as FNYEAQ. The V and J ends lost 5 bases and 3 bases, in that order; junction bases with no gene match: 12. CDR3 size: 16 residues. CDR3 nucleotide sequence: TGTGCCAGCAGCCGCGGACGAGACGGGGGGGACTACGAGCAGTACTTC. This gives the protein CASSRGRDGGDYEQYF.

The genes are TRBV28 and TRBJ2-5; 10 nucleotides match TRBD1. Trimming cost V 5 bases and J 5 bases; bases outside gene matches: 8. This CDR3 is built from 15 residues. Germline-derived CDR1 and CDR2 are MDHEN and SYDVKM. The CDR3 DNA follows: TGTGCCAGCAGTCAACCGGGACAGGGGTATGAGACCCAGTACTTC. Protein: CASSQPGQGYETQYF.

In its sample, this clone was seen once. V gene TRBV6-5 combines with J gene TRBJ2-7; D gene uncertain. V dropped 2 bases and J dropped 6 bases, with 8 bases sitting between them. The CDR3 extends over 12 amino acids. CDR1 is MNHEY and CDR2 is SVGAGI in the germline V gene. CDR3 DNA sequence: TGTGCCAGCAGTTACCCAGCAGGCGAGCAGTACTTC. Protein: CASSYPAGEQYF.

This chain uses TRBV27 with TRBJ2-1, with 9 bases that match TRBD2. Germline lookup yields CDR1 MNHEY and CDR2 SMNVEV (reference sequence). Unmatched junction bases numbered 9, after V lost 3 bases and J lost 9 bases. This CDR3 spans 15 amino acids. The CDR3 region has the DNA TGTGCCAGCAGTTTTATCCTAGCGGGGTGGGTTGAGCAGTTCTTC. Translating it yields CASSFILAGWVEQFF.

J is TRBJ2-7 and V is TRBV7-2; 8 bases agree with TRBD2. V lost 0 bases to trimming and J lost 2 bases; unmatched junction nucleotides: 9. The CDR3 extends over 17 amino acids. CDR1 and CDR2 from the germline V gene are SGHTA and FQGNSA. The CDR3: CASSLAPLAALPYEQYF. DNA for the CDR3: TGTGCCAGCAGCTTAGCCCCACTAGCGGCTCTACCCTACGAGCAGTACTTC.

Turning to this clone: Its ends do not fully match the called genes, so a read error is possible. The gene calls are TRBV4-2 and TRBJ1-1; TRBD1 is a possible D gene (5 bases). The CDR3 runs 14 residues. CDR1 is LGHNA, CDR2 YNFKEQ, per germline. The chain's CDR3 is CASSLARMGTEAFF. The CDR3, as DNA: TGTGCCAGCAGCCTGGCTCGGATGGGGACTGAGGCTTTCTTT.

The genes are TRBV18 and TRBJ2-7, with 8 bases that match TRBD2. Trimming removed 2 bases from V and 3 bases from J; junction bases left unmatched: 6. The CDR3 has 15 amino acids. Germline V gene lookup returns CDR1 KGHSH and CDR2 LQKENI. DNA for the CDR3: TGTGCCAGCTCACCAAATGGTGCGGGGGGCTACGAGCAGTACTTC. The encoded protein is CASSPNGAGGYEQYF.

The rearrangement links TRBV6-5 to TRBJ2-5; D is unclear. The germline V gene encodes CDR1 MNHEY and CDR2 SVGAGI. The CDR3 has 13 amino acids. V shed 6 bases and J shed 2 bases, with 10 bases lying between them. The CDR3 protein is CASSPYPQETQYF. In DNA, the CDR3 is TGTGCCAGCAGCCCATACCCACAAGAGACCCAGTACTTC.

The chain couples TRBV7-6 to TRBJ2-7, with D possibly matching TRBD2 (6 bases). Per germline, CDR1 SGHVS and CDR2 FNYEAQ. The CDR3 length is 13 residues. Between the trimmed V and J ends, which lost 5 bases and 3 bases, there was a span of 11 bases. The CDR3 bases are TGTGCCAGCAGCCCCGGGACTGACTACGAGCAGTACTTC. This sequence encodes CASSPGTDYEQYF. Variable domain in full (rest from reference TRBV7-6 and TRBJ2-7): GAGVSQSPRYKVTKRGQDVALRCDPISGHVSLYWYRQALGQGPEFLTYFNYEAQQDKSGLPNDRFSAERPEGSISTLTIQRTEQRDSAMYRCASSPGTDYEQYFGPGTRLTVT.

The table lists this clone with a count of one. The V gene is TRBV19, the J gene TRBJ2-1, with a weak D call TRBD2 (5 bases). V was clipped by 4 bases and J by 7 bases, with 17 bases between them. CDR1 and CDR2 (germline): LNHDA, SQIVND (reference sequence). The CDR3 extends over 15 amino acids. CDR3 residues: CASSTTPDPGNEQFF. The CDR3 coding sequence is TGTGCCAGTAGTACTACACCCGACCCGGGGAATGAGCAGTTCTTC.

The chain combines TRBV7-7 with TRBJ2-3, with 11 bases aligning to TRBD2. CDR1 and CDR2 from the germline V gene are SSHAT and FNYEAQ (reference sequence). CDR3 length equals 19 residues. Unmatched junction bases numbered 14, after V lost 1 base and J lost 5 bases. CDR3: CASSLGPAGSGGGLDTQYF. The DNA of the CDR3 is TGTGCCAGCAGCTTAGGGCCCGCAGGTAGCGGGGGGGGTCTAGATACGCAGTATTTT.

The V gene is TRBV5-5, the J gene TRBJ1-2; possible D gene TRBD1, 5 bases. Germline values: CDR1 SGHKS, CDR2 YYEKEE (reference sequence). The V gene lost 4 bases and the J gene lost 4 bases, with 14 bases spanning the gap. The CDR3 has 14 amino acids. The CDR3 sequence is CASSRFQGLYGYTF. CDR3 in DNA: TGTGCCAGCAGCCGATTCCAGGGCCTCTATGGCTACACCTTC.

The chain has TRBV6-5 and TRBJ1-6; tentative D call: TRBD1 (5 bases). CDR3 size: 13 residues. In germline, CDR1 is MNHEY, CDR2 SVGAGI. Trimming removed 7 bases from V and 10 bases from J, with 14 bases in between. The DNA of the CDR3 is TGTGCCAGCACTTGGGGGGACCACTCACCCCTCCACTTT. It yields the protein CASTWGDHSPLHF.

The rearrangement uses TRBV25-1 and TRBJ1-2; TRBD1 matches 9 bases. CDR1 and CDR2 from the germline V gene are MGHDK and SYGVNS. The CDR3 sequence is 13 residues long. The J segment lost 4 bases and the V segment lost 6 bases, leaving 3 bases of the junction unmatched. CDR3 protein: CASRGQGSYGYTF. The CDR3 DNA reads as TGTGCCAGCAGAGGACAGGGGAGCTATGGCTACACCTTC.

The chain combines TRBV11-2 with TRBJ2-3; D possibly uses TRBD1 or TRBD2 (5 bases each). Between the trimmed V and J ends, which lost 4 bases and 0 bases, there was a span of 11 bases. Per the germline V gene, CDR1 is SGHAT and CDR2 is FQNNGV. CDR3 size: 15 residues. The CDR3 DNA reads TGTGCCAGCAGCTCGGGGCTTACTAGCACAGATACGCAGTATTTT. It specifies CASSSGLTSTDTQYF.

The chain joins TRBV4-1 to TRBJ2-3; 8 nucleotides line up with TRBD1. Germline assignment: CDR1 MGHRA and CDR2 YSYEKL. CDR3 length: 14 residues. J lost 4 bases, V lost 5 bases, and 5 bases had no gene match. CDR3 in amino acids: CASSSRTGPDTQYF. DNA for the CDR3: TGCGCCAGCAGCTCCCGGACAGGGCCAGATACGCAGTATTTT.

The chain carries TRBV28 and TRBJ2-2; D is perhaps TRBD1 or TRBD2 (5 bases each). The CDR3 extends over 16 amino acids. The ends were cut back, 5 bases at V and 3 bases at J, with 16 bases in the middle. The germline gives CDR1 MDHEN, CDR2 SYDVKM. The chain's CDR3 is CASSITGRAHTGELFF. CDR3 nucleotides: TGTGCCAGCAGTATAACGGGGCGGGCCCACACCGGGGAGCTGTTTTTT.

This clone showed up just once. The V and J genes are TRBV5-5 and TRBJ1-6; D not resolved. Germline assignment: CDR1 SGHKS and CDR2 YYEKEE (reference sequence). This CDR3 spans 13 amino acids. V gave up 4 bases and J gave up 10 bases, with 12 bases separating them. The CDR3: CASSPTEISPLHF. In DNA form, the CDR3 reads TGTGCCAGCAGCCCTACCGAAATATCACCCCTCCACTTT.

This chain connects TRBV9 to TRBJ2-5, with D unresolved. CDR1 and CDR2 from the germline V gene are SGDLS and YYNGEE. Trimming left V 2 bases short and J 3 bases short, with 11 bases between. The CDR3 is 14 amino acids. DNA for the CDR3: TGTGCCAGCAGCGTTGGGCGGCGAAAAGAGACCCAGTACTTC. It codes for CASSVGRRKETQYF.

CDR3 coding DNA: TGTGCCATCAGTGAAGGACTGGCGGGTTCGTACAATGAGCAGTTCTTC. Translated: CAISEGLAGSYNEQFF. The chain combines TRBV10-3 with TRBJ2-1; tentatively, D is TRBD2 (5 bases). CDR1 and CDR2 (germline): ENHRY, SYGVKD. CDR3 length equals 16 residues. With 3 bases removed from V and 4 bases from J, the gap between germline ends came to 16 bases.

This clone came up once. V gene TRBV11-2 combines with J gene TRBJ2-3, with D maybe TRBD2 (6 bases). Trimming removed 0 bases from V and 2 bases from J, with 15 bases in between. Germline CDR1 is SGHAT and CDR2 is FQNNGV. CDR3 size: 17 residues. This CDR3 reads CASSLDPGGTYTDTQYF. The CDR3 bases are TGTGCCAGCAGCTTAGATCCAGGCGGGACTTACACAGATACGCAGTATTTT.

The V gene is TRBV6-5, the J gene TRBJ2-7; D not certain. This CDR3 is built from 16 residues. The V gene lost 1 base and the J gene lost 5 bases, with 18 bases spanning the gap. In germline, CDR1 is MNHEY, CDR2 SVGAGI. The CDR3 sequence: CASSYWSLLVVHEQYF. CDR3 nucleotides: TGTGCCAGCAGTTACTGGTCCCTATTGGTAGTTCACGAGCAGTACTTC.

The chain combines TRBV2 with TRBJ2-5, with D tentatively TRBD1 (5 bases). Deletions cut 5 bases from V and 2 bases from J, with 12 bases between. Looked up from germline, CDR1 is SNHLY and CDR2 is FYNNEI. The CDR3 length is 14 residues. CDR3 sequence reads: CASSQGVGQETQYF. The CDR3 nucleotides are TGTGCCAGCAGTCAGGGTGTGGGACAAGAGACCCAGTACTTC.

A single count supports this clone. CDR3 residues: CASMGLAGHNEQFF. CDR3 DNA: TGTGCCAGCATGGGACTAGCGGGCCACAATGAGCAGTTCTTC. V usage is TRBV6-5 and J usage is TRBJ2-1, with 12 bases identical to TRBD2. Looked up from germline, CDR1 is MNHEY and CDR2 is SVGAGI. V dropped 7 bases and J dropped 5; count of bases not matched to a gene: 3. CDR3 length: 14 amino acids.

Points on this clone: The junction departs from germline at one end; a sequencing error may be responsible. V usage is TRBV7-9 and J usage is TRBJ2-7, with a weak D call TRBD1 (6 bases). This CDR3 is built from 12 residues. Germline lookup yields CDR1 SEHNR and CDR2 FQNEAQ (reference sequence). The CDR3 DNA sequence: TGTGCCAGCAGCTCGCACCGGGACAAAGTAGACTTC. It translates to CASSSHRDKVDF.

The chain has TRBV13 and TRBJ2-2; D is perhaps TRBD2 (6 bases). There are 13 residues in the CDR3. Germline V lookup: CDR1 PRHDT, CDR2 FYEKMQ (reference sequence). The V and J ends lost 4 bases and 6 bases respectively, with 9 bases between them. DNA for the CDR3: TGTGCCAGCAGCTCCGCGGGACCCGGGGAGCTGTTTTTT. Amino acids: CASSSAGPGELFF.

The CDR3 DNA sequence: TGTGCCAGCAGCCACGGGGCAGGGGGCCGCTACGAGCAGTACTTC. Translating it yields CASSHGAGGRYEQYF. The chain joins TRBV6-5 to TRBJ2-7, with 8 bases aligning to TRBD1. The CDR3 loop spans 15 amino acids. Per germline, CDR1 MNHEY and CDR2 SVGAGI. J was trimmed by 3 bases and V by 6 bases; bases with no gene match: 10.